This T cell receptor beta chain derives from a study of CD8 T cells in ankylosing spondylitis. Quantitative barcoded 5'-RACE was used to prepare TCR beta libraries. TCRdb recomputed calls from the 5' RACE reads with MiXCR, one row per CDR3 protein. The data contain 300,000 to 400,000 distinct CDR3 sequences, under 25% of them singletons. In this sample, this clonotype turned up a few times. No antigen is known for it. The V gene end was trimmed by 6 bases and the J gene end by 5 bases; junction bases not matched to a gene: 9. The CDR3 is 14 residues long. Germline V gene sequence: CDR1 ENHRY, CDR2 SYGVKD. Study observations and caveats: A motif of roughly 8 highly homologous TCR beta variants was seen as apparently characteristic of ankylosing spondylitis blood. A subset of motif variants has previously been described in the synovial fluid and blood of reactive arthritis. Disease-linked clones proved CD8+ and comparatively uncommon in peripheral blood. Clones tied to disease were said to be significantly enriched in matched ankylosing spondylitis synovial fluid.

The rearrangement links TRBV10-3 to TRBJ2-5; 7 bases are shared with TRBD1. This TCR came from a male donor with ankylosing spondylitis. Sequencing was carried out using blood, either unsorted or a sorted T cell fraction (not recorded which). The CDR3 reads CAISPGTDAETQYF. The CDR3 coding sequence is TGTGCCATCAGCCCCGGGACAGATGCTGAGACCCAGTACTTC.